This paragraph covers one TCR beta chain sequence. Its matching antigen is unknown. This entry is derived from a study of T-cell reconstitution after alpha-beta-depleted transplantation in children. Study-level findings and limits: Reported findings indicate that, about two months after transplant, alpha-beta T cells came from several hundred expanded clones, which were derived from non-depleted graft cells. Newly produced T cells mostly accounted for T-cell counts and diversity one year post-transplant. Some patients' high day-60 TCRbeta diversity was attributed to recipient cells surviving conditioning.

Unique molecular identifiers were incorporated into the prepared TCRbeta library. TCRdb passed the PCR reads through MiXCR, listing each CDR3 protein once. The sample contains about 830,000 distinct CDR3 sequences, roughly 15% of which appear only once. CDR3 length equals 13 residues. V shed 7 bases and J 0 bases; nucleotides not matched to a gene: 3. The V gene's germline CDR1 is SGHRS and CDR2 YFSETQ. The starting material was PBMCs, mostly from graft donor cells, obtained 360 days after TCRalphabeta/CD19-depleted stem cell transplant. The chain recombines TRBV5-1 with TRBJ2-7, with TRBD2 identical over 8 bases. The TCR originated in a male patient aged 10-17 years who had a stem cell transplant for acute lymphoblastic leukemia, so the T cells may come from the graft donor. This chain's CDR3 is CASSTSASYEQYF. The CDR3 region has the DNA TGCGCCAGCTCGACTAGCGCCTCCTACGAGCAGTACTTC.